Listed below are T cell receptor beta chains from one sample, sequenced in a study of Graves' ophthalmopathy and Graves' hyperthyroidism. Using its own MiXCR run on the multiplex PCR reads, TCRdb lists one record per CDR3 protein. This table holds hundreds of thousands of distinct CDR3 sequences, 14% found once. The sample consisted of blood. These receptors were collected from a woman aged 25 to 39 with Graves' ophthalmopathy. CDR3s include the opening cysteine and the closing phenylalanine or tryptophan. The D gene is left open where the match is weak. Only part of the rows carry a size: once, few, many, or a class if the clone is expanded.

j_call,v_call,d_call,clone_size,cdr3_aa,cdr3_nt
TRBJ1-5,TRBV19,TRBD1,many,CASSMTGRRNQPQHF,TGTGCCAGTAGTATGACAGGGCGGCGCAATCAGCCCCAGCATTTT
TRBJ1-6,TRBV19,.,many,CASGTPFNSPLHF,TGTGCCAGCGGGACACCCTTTAATTCACCCCTCCACTTT
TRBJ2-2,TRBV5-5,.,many,CASSYIHRRDTGELFF,TGTGCCAGCAGCTATATCCACAGGCGCGACACCGGGGAGCTGTTTTTT
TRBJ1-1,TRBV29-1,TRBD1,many,CSVEGQGAGTEAFF,TGCAGCGTTGAGGGACAGGGGGCGGGCACTGAAGCTTTCTTT
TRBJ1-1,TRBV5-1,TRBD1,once,CASSQGQWKTEAFF,TGCGCCAGCAGCCAGGGACAGTGGAAAACTGAAGCTTTCTTT
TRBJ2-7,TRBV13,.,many,CASSDGTSEPYEQYF,TGTGCCAGCAGCGACGGGACATCGGAACCCTACGAGCAGTACTTC
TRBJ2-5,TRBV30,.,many,CAWSVGTDRTQYF,TGTGCCTGGAGTGTAGGGACGGACCGGACCCAGTACTTC
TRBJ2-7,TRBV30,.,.,CAWSVTGSEQYF,TGTGCCTGGAGTGTTACAGGGAGCGAGCAGTACTTC
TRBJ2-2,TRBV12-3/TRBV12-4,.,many,CASSLGAAKGELFF,TGTGCCAGCAGCCTTGGCGCAGCTAAGGGGGAGCTGTTTTTT
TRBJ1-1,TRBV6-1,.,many,CASSDGGGTEAFF,TGTGCCAGCAGTGACGGGGGGGGCACTGAAGCTTTCTTT
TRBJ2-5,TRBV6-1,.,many,CASSAQQETQYF,TGTGCCAGCAGTGCACAGCAAGAGACCCAGTACTTC
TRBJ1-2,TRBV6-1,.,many,CASSEPPGRANYGYTF,TGTGCCAGCAGTGAACCCCCGGGACGGGCTAACTATGGCTACACCTTC
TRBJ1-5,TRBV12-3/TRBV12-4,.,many,CASSLGTVNQLQHF,TGTGCCAGCAGTTTAGGGACGGTCAATCAGCTCCAGCATTTT
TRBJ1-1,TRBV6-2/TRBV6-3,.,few,CASGTSTEAFF,TGTGCCAGCGGGACATCCACTGAAGCTTTCTTT